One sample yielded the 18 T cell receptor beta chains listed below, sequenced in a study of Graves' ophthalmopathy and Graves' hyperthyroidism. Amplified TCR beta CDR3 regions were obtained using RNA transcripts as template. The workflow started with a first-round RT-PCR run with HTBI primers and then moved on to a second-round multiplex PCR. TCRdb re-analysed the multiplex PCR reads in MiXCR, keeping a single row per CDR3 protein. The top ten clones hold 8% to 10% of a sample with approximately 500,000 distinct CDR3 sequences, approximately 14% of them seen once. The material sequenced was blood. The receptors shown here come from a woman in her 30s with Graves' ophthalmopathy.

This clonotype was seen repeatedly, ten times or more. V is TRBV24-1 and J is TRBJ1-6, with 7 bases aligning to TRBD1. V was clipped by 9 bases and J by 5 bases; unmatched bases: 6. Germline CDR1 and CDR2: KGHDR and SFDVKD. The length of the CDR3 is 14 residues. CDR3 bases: TGTGCCACCGGACCCGGGACAGATAATTCACCCCTCCACTTT. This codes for CATGPGTDNSPLHF.

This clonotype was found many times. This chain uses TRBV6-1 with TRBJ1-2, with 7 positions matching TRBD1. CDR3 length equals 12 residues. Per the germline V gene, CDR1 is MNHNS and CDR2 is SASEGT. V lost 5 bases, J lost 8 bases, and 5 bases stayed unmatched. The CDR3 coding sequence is TGTGCCAGCAGTACAGGGGATTGGGGCTACACCTTC. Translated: CASSTGDWGYTF.

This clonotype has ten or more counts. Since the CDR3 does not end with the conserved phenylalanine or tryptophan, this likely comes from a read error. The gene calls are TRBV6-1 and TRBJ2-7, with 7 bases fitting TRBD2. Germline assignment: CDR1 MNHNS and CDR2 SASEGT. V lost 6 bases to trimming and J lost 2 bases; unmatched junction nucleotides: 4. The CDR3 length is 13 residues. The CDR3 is CASSAGRAYEQYL. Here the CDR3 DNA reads TGTGCCAGCAGCGCGGGGAGGGCCTACGAGCAGTACCTC.

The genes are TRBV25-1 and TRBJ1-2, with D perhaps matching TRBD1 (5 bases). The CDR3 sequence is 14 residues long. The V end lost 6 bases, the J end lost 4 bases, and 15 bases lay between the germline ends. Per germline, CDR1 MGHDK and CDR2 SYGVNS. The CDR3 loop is CASRDTGNLYGYTF. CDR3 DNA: TGTGCCAGCAGAGATACAGGAAATCTCTATGGCTACACCTTC.

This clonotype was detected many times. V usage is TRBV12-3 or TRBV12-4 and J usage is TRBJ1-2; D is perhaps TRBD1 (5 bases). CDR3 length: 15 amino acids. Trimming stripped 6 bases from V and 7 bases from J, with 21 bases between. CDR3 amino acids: CASSLALRGWSGYTF. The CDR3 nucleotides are TGTGCCAGCAGCCTAGCCCTCCGGGGGTGGAGTGGCTACACCTTC.

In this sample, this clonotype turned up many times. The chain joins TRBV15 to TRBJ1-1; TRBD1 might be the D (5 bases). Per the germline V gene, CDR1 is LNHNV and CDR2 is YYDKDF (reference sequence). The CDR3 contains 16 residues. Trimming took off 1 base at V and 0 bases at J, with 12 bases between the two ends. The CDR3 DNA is TGTGCCACCAGCAGAGGGGGGGACTACATGAACACTGAAGCTTTCTTT. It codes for CATSRGGDYMNTEAFF.

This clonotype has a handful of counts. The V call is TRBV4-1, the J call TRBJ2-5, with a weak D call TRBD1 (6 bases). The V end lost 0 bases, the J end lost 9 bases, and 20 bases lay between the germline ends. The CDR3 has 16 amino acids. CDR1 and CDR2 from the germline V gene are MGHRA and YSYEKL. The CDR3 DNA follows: TGCGCCAGCAGCCAAGATCAGGCAGGGGCCCCGGGACCCCAGTACTTC. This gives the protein CASSQDQAGAPGPQYF.

The CDR3 sequence is CASSSGQRGQPQHF. As DNA, the CDR3 is TGTGCCAGCAGCTCGGGACAGCGGGGTCAGCCCCAGCATTTT. The rearrangement links TRBV7-2 to TRBJ1-5; 7 bases align to TRBD1. The CDR3 is 14 amino acids. Looked up from germline, CDR1 is SGHTA and CDR2 is FQGNSA. V gave up 4 bases and J gave up 6 bases; unmatched junction bases: 6.

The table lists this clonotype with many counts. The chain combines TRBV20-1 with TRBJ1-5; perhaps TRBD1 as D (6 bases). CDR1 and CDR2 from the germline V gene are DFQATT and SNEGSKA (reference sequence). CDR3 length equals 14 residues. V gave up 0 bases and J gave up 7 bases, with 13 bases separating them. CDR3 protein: CSAREVLGGQPQHF. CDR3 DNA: TGCAGTGCTAGAGAGGTCCTGGGGGGCCAGCCCCAGCATTTT.

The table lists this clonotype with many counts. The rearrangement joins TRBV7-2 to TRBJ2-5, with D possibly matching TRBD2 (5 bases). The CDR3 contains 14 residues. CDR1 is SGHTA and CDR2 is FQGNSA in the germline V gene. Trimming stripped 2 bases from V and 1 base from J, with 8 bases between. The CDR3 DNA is TGTGCCAGCAGCTTATATCTAGCCCAAGAGACCCAGTACTTC. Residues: CASSLYLAQETQYF.

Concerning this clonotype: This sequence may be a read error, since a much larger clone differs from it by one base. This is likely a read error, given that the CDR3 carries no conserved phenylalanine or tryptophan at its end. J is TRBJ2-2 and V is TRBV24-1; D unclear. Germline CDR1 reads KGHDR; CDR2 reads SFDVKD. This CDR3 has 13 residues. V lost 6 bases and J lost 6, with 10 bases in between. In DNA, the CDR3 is TGTGCCACCAGTATAGGCGGTGCCGGGGAGCTGTTTGTT. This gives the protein CATSIGGAGELFV.

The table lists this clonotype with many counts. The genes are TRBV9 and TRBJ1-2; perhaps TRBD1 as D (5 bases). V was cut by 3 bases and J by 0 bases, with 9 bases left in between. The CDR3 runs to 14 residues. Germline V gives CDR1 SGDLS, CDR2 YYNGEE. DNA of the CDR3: TGTGCCAGCAGCGGCAGGGAAGCTAACTATGGCTACACCTTC. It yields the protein CASSGREANYGYTF.

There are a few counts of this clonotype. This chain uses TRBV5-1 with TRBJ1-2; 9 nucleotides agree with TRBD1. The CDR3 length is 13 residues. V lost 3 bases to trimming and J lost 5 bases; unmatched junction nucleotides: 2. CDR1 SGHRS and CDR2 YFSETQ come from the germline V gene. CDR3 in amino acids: CASSWDRDYGYTF. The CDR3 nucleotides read TGCGCCAGCAGCTGGGACAGGGATTATGGCTACACCTTC.

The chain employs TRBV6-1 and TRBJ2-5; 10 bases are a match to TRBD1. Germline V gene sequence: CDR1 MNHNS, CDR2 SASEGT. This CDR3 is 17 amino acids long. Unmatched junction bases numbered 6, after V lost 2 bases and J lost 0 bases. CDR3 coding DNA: TGTGCCAGCAGTGAATTCGGGACAGGGGCGTACCAAGAGACCCAGTACTTC. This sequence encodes CASSEFGTGAYQETQYF.

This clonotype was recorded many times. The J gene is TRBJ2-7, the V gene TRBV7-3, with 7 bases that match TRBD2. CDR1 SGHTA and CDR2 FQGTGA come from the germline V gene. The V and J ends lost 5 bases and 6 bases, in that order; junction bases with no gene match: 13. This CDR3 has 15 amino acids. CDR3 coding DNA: TGTGCCAGCAGCACTAGACTAGCCGGTTCGTTCGAGCAGTACTTC. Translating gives CASSTRLAGSFEQYF.

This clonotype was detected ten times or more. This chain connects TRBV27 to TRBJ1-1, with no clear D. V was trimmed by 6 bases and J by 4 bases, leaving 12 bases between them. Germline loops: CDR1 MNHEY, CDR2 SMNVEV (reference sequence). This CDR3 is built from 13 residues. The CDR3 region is CASSLTGGTEAFF. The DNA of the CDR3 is TGTGCCAGCAGCTTAACGGGAGGCACTGAAGCTTTCTTT.

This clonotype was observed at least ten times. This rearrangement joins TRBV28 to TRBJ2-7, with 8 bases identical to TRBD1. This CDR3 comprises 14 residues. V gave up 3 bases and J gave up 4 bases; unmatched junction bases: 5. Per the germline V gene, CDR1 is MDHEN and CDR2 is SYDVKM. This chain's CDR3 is CASSFGQGKYEQYF. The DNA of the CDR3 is TGTGCCAGCAGTTTTGGACAGGGAAAATACGAGCAGTACTTC.

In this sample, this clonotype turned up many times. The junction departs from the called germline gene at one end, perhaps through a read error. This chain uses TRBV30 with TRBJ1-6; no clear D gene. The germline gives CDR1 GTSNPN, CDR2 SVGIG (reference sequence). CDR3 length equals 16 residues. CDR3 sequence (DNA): TGTGCCGGGAGACCCGGCACGACCTACTATAATTCACCCCTCCACTTT. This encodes CAGRPGTTYYNSPLHF.